One and the same sample provided the 30 T cell receptor beta chains below, sequenced in a study of beta chain features in type 1 diabetes. The authors reverse transcribed all of the isolated RNA, so sequencing captured expressed TCRB transcripts. Assay used: immunoSEQ multiplex PCR; TCRdb lists only in-frame clones, some missing. The sample has roughly 150,000 clones, 11% seen once. The sample consisted of central memory CD4+ T cells from blood. All receptors derive from a young man in good health.

The chain has TRBV9 and TRBJ1-2, with D possibly TRBD1 on 5 matching bases. Trimming shortened V by 0 bases and J by 4 bases, and 13 bases separated the two germline ends. The germline gives CDR1 SGDLS, CDR2 YYNGEE. The CDR3 covers 15 residues. The CDR3 DNA reads TGTGCCAGCAGCGTAGGCCGTGCAGGGCCCTATGGCTACACCTTC. It specifies CASSVGRAGPYGYTF.

V is TRBV7-2 and J is TRBJ2-1; D may be TRBD1 or TRBD2 (5 bases each). CDR1 and CDR2 from the germline V gene are SGHTA and FQGNSA. Deletions cut 5 bases from V and 9 bases from J, with 23 bases between. The CDR3 runs to 16 residues. The CDR3 coding sequence is TGTGCCAGCAGCCCTAGCTATCCAGGGCTAATGGTTGAGCAGTTCTTC. Translation: CASSPSYPGLMVEQFF.

The rearrangement links TRBV27 to TRBJ2-5; no clear D gene. The germline V gene encodes CDR1 MNHEY and CDR2 SMNVEV (reference sequence). Deletions cut 4 bases from V and 5 bases from J, with 11 bases between. This CDR3 comprises 13 residues. CDR3 protein: CASSSELLETQYF. In DNA, the CDR3 is TGTGCCAGCAGTTCCGAGTTGTTGGAGACCCAGTACTTC.

This clone was seen a handful of times. This chain joins TRBV15 and TRBJ2-7, with D unclear. The CDR3 totals 12 residues. Trimming took 0 bases from V and 4 from J, leaving 4 bases between them. The germline CDR1 and CDR2 sequences are LNHNV and YYDKDF (reference sequence). The CDR3 DNA sequence: TGTGCCACCAGCAGAGATTCGTACGAGCAGTACTTC. It yields the protein CATSRDSYEQYF.

This clone was observed at least ten times. The chain carries TRBV11-3 and TRBJ2-7, with TRBD2 matching 9 bases. The CDR3 is 13 amino acids. CDR1 and CDR2 from the germline V gene are SGHNT and YENEEA. V lost 5 bases, J lost 3 bases, and 2 bases stayed unmatched. CDR3 sequence (DNA): TGTGCCAGCAGCGTGACTAGCGGCTACGAGCAGTACTTC. Protein sequence: CASSVTSGYEQYF.

V usage is TRBV9 and J usage is TRBJ2-2; the D gene is possibly TRBD1 (6 bases). V dropped 4 bases and J dropped 7 bases, with 17 bases sitting between them. This CDR3 has 15 residues. Germline V gives CDR1 SGDLS, CDR2 YYNGEE. The CDR3 DNA sequence: TGTGCCAGCAGCCCACTACAGGGTAACTACGGGGAGCTGTTTTTT. Translated: CASSPLQGNYGELFF.

This clone was recorded at least ten times. The rearrangement uses TRBV30 and TRBJ1-6, with 8 bases that match TRBD1. CDR3 size: 14 residues. Germline assignment: CDR1 GTSNPN and CDR2 SVGIG (reference sequence). Unmatched junction bases numbered 2, after V lost 0 bases and J lost 7 bases. The CDR3 DNA reads as TGTGCCTGGAGTGTGGGGACAGGCAATTCACCCCTCCACTTT. Amino acid sequence: CAWSVGTGNSPLHF.

This clone was detected a few times. The chain joins TRBV5-1 to TRBJ2-7; D possibly corresponds to TRBD1 (6 bases). The V gene lost 3 bases and the J gene lost 4 bases, with 11 bases spanning the gap. Germline V gene sequence: CDR1 SGHRS, CDR2 YFSETQ. The CDR3 covers 13 residues. The CDR3 DNA follows: TGCGCCAGCAGCTCAGGGGATCGGTACGAGCAGTACTTC. This sequence encodes CASSSGDRYEQYF.

This clone has a handful of counts. The chain links TRBV29-1 to TRBJ2-3; 8 bases are shared with TRBD2. Losses at the gene ends were 4 bases for V and 0 bases for J; bases not matched to a gene: 6. Germline loops: CDR1 SQVTM, CDR2 ANQGSEA. The CDR3 sequence is 15 residues long. In DNA form, the CDR3 reads TGCAGCGTTGCTGTAGCGGGATCTAGCACAGATACGCAGTATTTT. Protein product: CSVAVAGSSTDTQYF.

The chain couples TRBV27 to TRBJ2-2, with 12 bases identical to TRBD2. CDR3 size: 15 residues. V lost 4 bases, J lost 7 bases, and 4 bases stayed unmatched. The germline gives CDR1 MNHEY, CDR2 SMNVEV (reference sequence). As DNA, the CDR3 is TGTGCCAGCAGTTCCGGACTAGCGGGGATCGGGGAGCTGTTTTTT. This codes for CASSSGLAGIGELFF.

This clone came up a few times. V gene TRBV30 combines with J gene TRBJ2-5; 10 nucleotides match TRBD1. Germline V gene data show CDR1 as GTSNPN and CDR2 as SVGIG (reference sequence). Trimming cost V 5 bases and J 5 bases; bases outside gene matches: 8. This CDR3 region has 14 residues. This CDR3 reads CAWVRTGGAETQYF. The CDR3 region has the DNA TGTGCCTGGGTAAGGACAGGGGGGGCGGAGACCCAGTACTTC.

This clone has only a few counts. Other DNA sequences in this sample translate to the same CDR3. The chain combines TRBV10-3 with TRBJ2-5, with D uncertain. The CDR3 contains 11 residues. Germline V gene lookup returns CDR1 ENHRY and CDR2 SYGVKD. The V gene lost 3 bases and the J gene lost 2 bases, with 1 base spanning the gap. This chain's CDR3 is CAISDQETQYF. CDR3 coding DNA: TGTGCCATCAGTGATCAAGAGACCCAGTACTTC.

The rearrangement links TRBV19 to TRBJ2-1; 7 bases align to TRBD2. This CDR3 contains 15 residues. V lost 3 bases and J lost 2; bases outside the gene matches: 4. CDR1 is LNHDA, CDR2 SQIVND, per germline (reference sequence). The CDR3 loop reads CASSMSGAPYNEQFF. The CDR3 bases are TGTGCCAGTAGTATGAGCGGGGCCCCCTACAATGAGCAGTTCTTC. Full variable domain (remainder filled in from reference TRBV19 and TRBJ2-1): DGGITQSPKYLFRKEGQNVTLSCEQNLNHDAMYWYRQDPGQGLRLIYYSQIVNDFQKGDIAEGYSVSREKKESFPLTVTSAQKNPTAFYLCASSMSGAPYNEQFFGPGTRLTVL.

This clone was found a few times. J is TRBJ2-3 and V is TRBV29-1; the match to TRBD2 covers 8 bases. The CDR3 length is 14 residues. CDR1 is SQVTM, CDR2 ANQGSEA, per germline. With V trimmed by 8 bases and J by 6 bases, 13 bases remained unmatched. For the CDR3, the DNA is TGCAGCATTGGACTAGCTACTTCTAAGGATACGCAGTATTTT. It translates to CSIGLATSKDTQYF.

This clone was detected ten times or more. The chain recombines TRBV5-6 with TRBJ1-1; tentatively, D is TRBD1 (6 bases). Germline CDR1 reads SGHDT; CDR2 reads YYEEEE. Between the trimmed V and J ends, which lost 4 bases and 2 bases, there was a span of 12 bases. The CDR3 totals 14 residues. This CDR3 reads CASSLRGLNTEAFF. The CDR3 DNA reads as TGTGCCAGCAGCCTCAGGGGCCTAAACACTGAAGCTTTCTTT.

The V call is TRBV6-6, the J call TRBJ1-3; D remains ambiguous. V shed 10 bases and J shed 2 bases, with 12 bases lying between them. The V gene's germline CDR1 is MNHNY and CDR2 SVGAGI (reference sequence). CDR3 length: 13 residues. The CDR3 nucleotides read TGTGCCACCAGACCTGGGGCTGGAAACACCATATATTTT. The encoded protein is CATRPGAGNTIYF.

On this clone: One end of the junction fails to match germline, which may point to a read error. This sample includes further DNA sequences coding for the same CDR3. The genes are TRBV29-1 and TRBJ1-5; D gene ambiguous. The CDR3 spans 11 residues. Germline values: CDR1 SQVTM, CDR2 ANQGSEA. The CDR3 here is CSVGESEPQHF. The CDR3, as DNA: TGCAGCGTTGGAGAATCTGAGCCTCAGCATTTT.

This clone was detected only a few times. V gene TRBV29-1 combines with J gene TRBJ2-7; D is undetermined. Germline V gene lookup returns CDR1 SQVTM and CDR2 ANQGSEA. V lost 6 bases and J lost 0, with 15 bases in between. This CDR3 comprises 14 residues. The CDR3 reads CSVAGQVSSYEQYF. CDR3 DNA sequence: TGCAGCGTCGCCGGCCAGGTGAGCTCCTACGAGCAGTACTTC.

This clone turned up a few times. V gene TRBV11-2 combines with J gene TRBJ2-7; no clear D gene. The CDR3 is 14 residues long. Germline V lookup: CDR1 SGHAT, CDR2 FQNNGV. Trimming pared 0 bases from V and 0 bases from J, leaving 6 bases between. This CDR3 is CASSLEPSSYEQYF. CDR3 sequence (DNA): TGTGCCAGCAGCTTAGAACCCAGCTCCTACGAGCAGTACTTC.

This clone showed up just a few times. This clone may be a read error of a much larger clone one base away. The identical CDR3 is also encoded by other nucleotide sequences in the sample. The CDR3 protein is CASSLQENTEAFF. Here the CDR3 DNA reads TGTGCCAGCAGCCTACAGGAGAACACTGAAGCTTTCTTT. The chain carries TRBV7-3 and TRBJ1-1; a weak D match, TRBD1 (5 bases). The CDR3 covers 13 residues. V lost 5 bases to trimming and J lost 1 base, with 8 bases between them. Germline values: CDR1 SGHTA, CDR2 FQGTGA.

This clone occurred a few times. In the same sample, other DNA sequences code for this CDR3. The gene calls are TRBV18 and TRBJ1-1; D is uncertain. The germline V gene encodes CDR1 KGHSH and CDR2 LQKENI. The CDR3 totals 14 residues. Between the trimmed V and J ends, which lost 0 bases and 1 base, there was a span of 6 bases. The CDR3 sequence is CASSPPLGNTEAFF. The DNA for the CDR3 is TGTGCCAGCTCACCACCCTTGGGGAACACTGAAGCTTTCTTT.

This clone was detected only a few times. The gene calls are TRBV28 and TRBJ1-1; weak D call: TRBD1 (6 bases). The ends were cut back, 6 bases at V and 7 bases at J, with 18 bases in the middle. Germline assignment: CDR1 MDHEN and CDR2 SYDVKM. CDR3 size: 14 residues. Written as DNA, the CDR3 is TGTGCCAGCAGCCAGGGCATAGGGGGACTTGAAGCTTTCTTT. Protein product: CASSQGIGGLEAFF.

The genes are TRBV10-2 and TRBJ1-2; 9 bases line up with TRBD1. V was clipped by 6 bases and J by 6 bases; unmatched bases: 8. The CDR3 is 14 residues long. In germline, CDR1 is WSHSY, CDR2 SAAADI. The CDR3 DNA is TGCGCCAGCAGAAGCTTGGGACAGGGCGATGGCTACACCTTC. Protein product: CASRSLGQGDGYTF.

The V call is TRBV5-4, the J call TRBJ2-7; 9 bases line up with TRBD1. The CDR3 length is 16 residues. CDR1 SGHNT and CDR2 YYREEE come from the germline V gene (reference sequence). The junction had 8 bases not matched to a gene; V was cut back by 0 bases and J by 4 bases. The CDR3 DNA is TGTGCCAGCAGCTTGGGTAGGGGACAGGGTCGATACGAGCAGTACTTC. It translates to CASSLGRGQGRYEQYF.

Ten or more counts support this clone. The chain is built from TRBV29-1 and TRBJ2-2, with TRBD1 matching over 8 bases. The V segment lost 3 bases and the J segment 6 bases; nucleotides outside the gene matches: 15. The length of the CDR3 is 17 residues. Looked up from germline, CDR1 is SQVTM and CDR2 is ANQGSEA. The CDR3 sequence is CSVEAVGRGLNAGELFF. CDR3 in DNA: TGCAGCGTTGAGGCGGTGGGCAGGGGGCTTAACGCCGGGGAGCTGTTTTTT.

The chain employs TRBV7-9 and TRBJ2-1; TRBD1 agrees at 8 bases. Germline-derived CDR1 and CDR2 are SEHNR and FQNEAQ (reference sequence). J gave up 12 bases and V 5 bases, and 9 bases lay outside the gene matches. CDR3 length: 13 residues. The DNA for the CDR3 is TGTGCCAGCAGCCAATTAGGGGACAGGTGGCAGTTCTTC. Translating gives CASSQLGDRWQFF.

About this clone itself: The same CDR3 can be traced to other DNA sequences in this sample. The chain is built from TRBV28 and TRBJ2-7; no definite D call. The V end was cut by 3 bases, the J end by 4 bases, with 4 bases between. The CDR3 length is 11 residues. Germline V gene sequence: CDR1 MDHEN, CDR2 SYDVKM. CDR3 sequence: CASSFGYEQYF. As DNA, the CDR3 is TGTGCCAGCAGTTTCGGGTACGAGCAGTACTTC.

The chain joins TRBV7-6 to TRBJ2-7; the match to TRBD1 covers 7 bases. The V gene's germline CDR1 is SGHVS and CDR2 FNYEAQ. The CDR3 spans 16 residues. V lost 5 bases to trimming and J lost 0 bases; unmatched junction nucleotides: 10. CDR3 sequence reads: CASSASDRQSSYEQYF. As DNA, the CDR3 is TGTGCCAGCAGCGCCTCGGACAGGCAAAGCTCCTACGAGCAGTACTTC.

This clone came up a few times. This chain joins TRBV29-1 and TRBJ1-2, with 9 bases aligning to TRBD1. There are 14 residues in the CDR3. With 5 bases clipped from V and 8 bases from J, the junction kept 12 bases outside the gene matches. Germline values: CDR1 SQVTM, CDR2 ANQGSEA. The CDR3 sequence is CSVNTIQGALGYTF. CDR3 coding DNA: TGCAGCGTTAACACAATACAGGGGGCTTTGGGCTACACCTTC.

Points on this clone: Different DNA sequences within this sample yield the same CDR3. The rearrangement uses TRBV5-1 and TRBJ2-3; TRBD1 might be the D (6 bases). Trimming removed 0 bases at V and 0 bases at J, with 8 bases between. Germline values: CDR1 SGHRS, CDR2 YFSETQ. This CDR3 comprises 15 residues. The CDR3 nucleotides are TGCGCCAGCAGCTTGGGACAGGCTAGCACAGATACGCAGTATTTT. Encoded protein: CASSLGQASTDTQYF.